This entry describes one TCR beta chain. This sample was taken from a study of blood T cell repertoires in COVID-19. Across the whole study: Acute and convalescent COVID-19 samples came from the United States, Italy and Spain.

The length of the CDR3 is 14 residues. Trimming left V 3 bases short and J 3 bases short, with 14 bases between. Germline-derived CDR1 and CDR2 are SQVTM and ANQGSEA. The repertoire was sequenced with immunoSEQ multiplex PCR; TCRdb's copy has only in-frame clones and lacks some. The sample lists hundreds of thousands of clones; approximately 84% were seen once. This rearrangement joins TRBV29-1 to TRBJ1-2, with D possibly being TRBD1 (6 bases). Source material: PBMCs or T cells enriched from blood (not recorded which). The source of this sequence is a woman aged 40-49 years with acute COVID-19. DNA of the CDR3: TGCAGCGTTGACAGGGGCAGGGGAGACTATGGCTACACCTTC. The encoded protein is CSVDRGRGDYGYTF.